This TCR beta chain stems from a study of T cell responses to AZD1222 COVID-19 vaccine. Broader study findings: The donor cohort was predominantly white British with a female majority, and clonal diversity may have been underestimated. No repertoire was sampled before or during the peak T cell response, only after it.

The assay was immunoSEQ multiplex PCR, and TCRdb's table has in-frame clones only and misses some. The top ten hold roughly 4% of the sample, which has around 140,000 clones, approximately 90% seen once. This clone is a singleton in its sample. Its antigen is undetermined. The CDR3 length is 16 residues. Germline V gives CDR1 SGDLS, CDR2 YYNGEE. Trimming pared 3 bases from V and 4 bases from J, leaving 19 bases between. The receptor was isolated from an adult who received the AZD1222 COVID-19 vaccine. V and J are TRBV9 and TRBJ1-2; D unresolved. Specimen: peripheral blood, collected 28 days after the second AZD1222 dose. CDR3 loop: CASSAATAEGTYGYTF. CDR3 bases: TGTGCCAGCAGCGCCGCGACGGCGGAGGGCACCTATGGCTACACCTTC.